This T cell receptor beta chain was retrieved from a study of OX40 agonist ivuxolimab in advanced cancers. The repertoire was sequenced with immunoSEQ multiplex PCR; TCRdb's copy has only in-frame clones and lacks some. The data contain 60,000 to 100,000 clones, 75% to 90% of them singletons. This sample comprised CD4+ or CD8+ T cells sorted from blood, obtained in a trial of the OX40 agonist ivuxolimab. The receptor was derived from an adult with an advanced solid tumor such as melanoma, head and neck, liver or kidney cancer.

CDR3 sequence: CASSNQGRVNEQFF. Here the CDR3 DNA reads TGTGCCAGTAGTAATCAGGGGAGAGTCAATGAGCAGTTCTTC. The rearrangement uses TRBV19 and TRBJ2-1; TRBD1 might be the D (6 bases). Germline CDR1 LNHDA, CDR2 SQIVND (reference sequence). The CDR3 spans 14 residues. V was trimmed by 4 bases and J by 6 bases, leaving 13 bases between them.